This entry lists 22 T cell receptor beta chains sequenced from one sample in a study of patients and donors after allogeneic stem cell transplantation. TCRdb re-called the RT-PCR reads through MiXCR, storing one row per CDR3 protein. Of about 90,000 distinct CDR3 sequences listed, roughly 48% are singletons. The sample consisted of blood, either unsorted or a sorted T cell fraction (not recorded which). These receptors came from a human donor who was either an allogeneic HSCT recipient or a stem cell or donor lymphocyte infusion donor (not recorded which). It is not recorded whose cells these are; they may come from a transplant donor.

The chain links TRBV4-3 to TRBJ1-2; tentatively, D is TRBD1 (6 bases). Germline V gene lookup returns CDR1 LGHNA and CDR2 YSLEER. V dropped 0 bases and J dropped 2 bases, with 13 bases sitting between them. This CDR3 is 16 amino acids long. The CDR3: CASSQDSAGANYGYTF. DNA of the CDR3: TGCGCCAGCAGCCAAGACTCGGCGGGGGCAAACTATGGCTACACCTTC.

This chain uses TRBV7-2 with TRBJ1-2; possible D gene TRBD1, 5 bases. The CDR3 extends over 16 amino acids. The germline gives CDR1 SGHTA, CDR2 FQGNSA. V shed 1 base and J shed 2 bases, with 14 bases lying between them. The CDR3 loop reads CASSLGPGTVNYGYTF. As DNA, the CDR3 is TGTGCCAGCAGCTTAGGTCCGGGGACCGTCAACTATGGCTACACCTTC.

The CDR3: CASSFGGIHEQYF. CDR3 nucleotides: TGTGCCAGCAGTTTCGGGGGAATCCACGAGCAGTACTTC. V usage is TRBV12-3 or TRBV12-4 and J usage is TRBJ2-7, with D possibly TRBD2 on 6 matching bases. The CDR3 extends over 13 amino acids. The V and J ends lost 3 bases and 5 bases respectively, with 11 bases between them.

This clonotype was counted only a few times. The CDR3 nucleotides are TGTGCCAGCAGCCAAGAGGGGACCCTCCACTTT. Encoded protein: CASSQEGTLHF. The rearrangement uses TRBV4-2 and TRBJ1-6; D remains ambiguous. Germline CDR1 is LGHNA and CDR2 is YNFKEQ. V was cut by 0 bases and J by 14 bases, with 5 bases left in between. The CDR3 loop spans 11 amino acids.

The chain is built from TRBV9 and TRBJ1-2; no definite D call. Per germline, CDR1 SGDLS and CDR2 YYNGEE. V gave up 0 bases and J gave up 6 bases, with 12 bases separating them. This CDR3 has 14 residues. Written as DNA, the CDR3 is TGTGCCAGCAGCGTAGGGGGAGCCTCCAATGGCTACACCTTC. It codes for CASSVGGASNGYTF.

This clonotype has just a few counts. The DNA for the CDR3 is TGCAGCGAAGGGGCTAACTATGGCTACACCTTC. Translation gives CSEGANYGYTF. The chain couples TRBV29-1 to TRBJ1-2, with TRBD1 as a possible D gene (5 bases). The germline V and J ends were trimmed by 7 bases and 0 bases, with 6 bases remaining between them. The CDR3 extends over 11 amino acids. Germline CDR1 SQVTM, CDR2 ANQGSEA. The whole variable domain, remainder taken from reference TRBV29-1 and TRBJ1-2, is SAVISQKPSRDICQRGTSLTIQCQVDSQVTMMFWYRQQPGQSLTLIATANQGSEATYESGFVIDKFPISRPNLTFSTLTVSNMSPEDSSIYLCSEGANYGYTFGSGTRLTVV.

This sequence joins TRBV10-3 and TRBJ1-2; TRBD1 agrees at 9 bases. CDR1 is ENHRY and CDR2 is SYGVKD in the germline V gene. Losses at the gene ends were 6 bases for V and 4 bases for J; bases not matched to a gene: 15. The CDR3 contains 17 residues. CDR3 sequence reads: CAISSSPGQGLAYGYTF. Here the CDR3 DNA reads TGTGCCATCAGCTCTTCGCCGGGACAGGGTTTAGCCTATGGCTACACCTTC.

The chain uses TRBV6-6 and TRBJ1-1; no clear D gene. Trimming pared 7 bases from V and 0 bases from J, leaving 12 bases between. CDR1 MNHNY and CDR2 SVGAGI come from the germline V gene (reference sequence). There are 14 residues in the CDR3. CDR3 sequence: CASIETGLNTEAFF. CDR3 sequence (DNA): TGTGCCAGCATTGAGACGGGTCTGAACACTGAAGCTTTCTTT.

This chain uses TRBV20-1 with TRBJ1-5; D unresolved. The germline V gene encodes CDR1 DFQATT and CDR2 SNEGSKA (reference sequence). This CDR3 is built from 14 residues. Trimming pared 6 bases from V and 0 bases from J, leaving 12 bases between. The CDR3 loop is CSAIPWNSNQPQHF. DNA for the CDR3: TGCAGTGCCATCCCCTGGAATAGCAATCAGCCCCAGCATTTT.

The rearrangement links TRBV12-3 or TRBV12-4 to TRBJ2-4; tentatively, D is TRBD1 or TRBD2 (5 bases each). V gave up 7 bases and J gave up 6 bases, with 10 bases separating them. The CDR3 extends over 12 amino acids. CDR3 in amino acids: CASTPGGNIQYF. For the CDR3, the DNA is TGTGCCAGCACTCCTGGGGGAAACATTCAGTACTTC.

This rearrangement joins TRBV5-1 to TRBJ2-5, with D perhaps matching TRBD1 (5 bases). The CDR3 is 14 amino acids. V lost 4 bases and J 5 bases, leaving 15 bases between the germline ends. Germline V gives CDR1 SGHRS, CDR2 YFSETQ. The CDR3 here is CASSATGVPETQYF. The CDR3 DNA sequence: TGCGCCAGCAGCGCAACAGGAGTTCCGGAGACCCAGTACTTC. Full variable domain (rest looked up from reference TRBV5-1 and TRBJ2-5): KAGVTQTPRYLIKTRGQQVTLSCSPISGHRSVSWYQQTPGQGLQFLFEYFSETQRNKGNFPGRFSGRQFSNSRSEMNVSTLELGDSALYLCASSATGVPETQYFGPGTRLLVL.

V usage is TRBV25-1 and J usage is TRBJ2-3; 13 positions match TRBD2. Germline V gene lookup returns CDR1 MGHDK and CDR2 SYGVNS. This CDR3 comprises 19 residues. J gave up 1 base and V 1 base, and 8 bases lay outside the gene matches. CDR3 residues: CASSEWGTSGDPRTDTQYF. In DNA form, the CDR3 reads TGTGCCAGCAGTGAATGGGGGACTAGCGGGGACCCCCGCACAGATACGCAGTATTTT.

V is TRBV12-3 or TRBV12-4 and J is TRBJ2-7; 10 bases fit TRBD1. CDR3 length: 15 amino acids. The V segment lost 4 bases and the J segment 3 bases; nucleotides outside the gene matches: 6. The CDR3 nucleotides are TGTGCCAGCAGTTCAGCGGGACAGGGGATCTACGAGCAGTACTTC. Amino acids: CASSSAGQGIYEQYF.

This chain connects TRBV15 to TRBJ1-1, with D perhaps TRBD1 (5 bases). This CDR3 has 15 residues. Trimming stripped 6 bases from V and 4 bases from J, with 18 bases between. CDR1 and CDR2 (germline): LNHNV, YYDKDF (reference sequence). This CDR3 reads CATSGAGTVPTEAFF. CDR3 DNA: TGTGCCACCAGTGGGGCAGGAACAGTCCCCACTGAAGCTTTCTTT.

This clonotype showed up just a few times. This sequence joins TRBV12-3 or TRBV12-4 and TRBJ1-1; D call uncertain. V was pared by 1 base and J by 8 bases, with 8 bases between. The CDR3 sequence is 12 residues long. CDR3 in amino acids: CASSLGGQEAFF. CDR3 sequence (DNA): TGTGCCAGCAGTTTAGGGGGTCAAGAAGCTTTCTTT.

This clonotype appeared a few times. The chain uses TRBV12-3 or TRBV12-4 and TRBJ1-2, with D perhaps TRBD1 (6 bases). This CDR3 is built from 15 residues. Trimming took off 3 bases at V and 10 bases at J, with 21 bases between the two ends. CDR3 loop: CASSFSPGAVWDYTF. In DNA form, the CDR3 reads TGTGCCAGCAGTTTTTCCCCGGGGGCTGTTTGGGACTACACCTTC.

The chain couples TRBV6-1 to TRBJ1-6; 7 bases map to TRBD1. Trimming at V came to 2 bases and at J to 9 bases, leaving 4 bases not matched to a gene. Germline V CDR1 and CDR2: MNHNS, SASEGT. The CDR3 is made up of 14 amino acids. This CDR3 reads CASSELDRPSPLHF. Written as DNA, the CDR3 is TGTGCCAGCAGTGAATTGGACAGGCCTTCACCCCTCCACTTT.

The gene calls are TRBV5-1 and TRBJ1-2; possibly TRBD1 for D (6 bases). Trimming stripped 3 bases from V and 2 bases from J, with 11 bases between. CDR1 is SGHRS, CDR2 YFSETQ, per germline. The CDR3 runs to 14 residues. CDR3 DNA sequence: TGCGCCAGCAGCTCATCAGACAGGAACTATGGCTACACCTTC. This translates into CASSSSDRNYGYTF.

The V gene is TRBV4-3, the J gene TRBJ1-1; a possible D gene is TRBD1 (5 bases). Germline V gene data show CDR1 as LGHNA and CDR2 as YSLEER. This CDR3 comprises 15 residues. Between the trimmed V and J ends, which lost 1 base and 8 bases, there was a span of 17 bases. Here the CDR3 DNA reads TGCGCCAGCAGCCAAGGCATAACAGGAACACTGGAAGCTTTCTTT. It encodes CASSQGITGTLEAFF.

The chain is built from TRBV12-3 or TRBV12-4 and TRBJ2-7; 10 bases are shared with TRBD1. The CDR3 runs 15 residues. Unmatched junction bases numbered 8, after V lost 3 bases and J lost 6 bases. The CDR3 sequence is CASSFSGQGLREQYF. The CDR3 DNA reads as TGTGCCAGCAGTTTTTCGGGACAGGGGCTACGCGAGCAGTACTTC.

There are a few counts of this clonotype. The rearrangement joins TRBV28 to TRBJ1-1; TRBD1 is a possible D gene (5 bases). The V gene lost 6 bases and the J gene lost 4 bases, with 15 bases spanning the gap. Germline CDR1 and CDR2: MDHEN and SYDVKM. The CDR3 runs 14 residues. This CDR3 is CASSPGGVSTEAFF. The CDR3 region has the DNA TGTGCCAGCAGCCCTGGGGGGGTGAGCACTGAAGCTTTCTTT.

The chain links TRBV19 to TRBJ1-1; D not resolved. The CDR3 has 15 amino acids. Per germline, CDR1 LNHDA and CDR2 SQIVND (reference sequence). V was clipped by 2 bases and J by 0 bases, with 10 bases between them. The chain's CDR3 is CASSIFLGLNTEAFF. The CDR3, as DNA: TGTGCCAGTAGTATATTTCTAGGCCTGAACACTGAAGCTTTCTTT.